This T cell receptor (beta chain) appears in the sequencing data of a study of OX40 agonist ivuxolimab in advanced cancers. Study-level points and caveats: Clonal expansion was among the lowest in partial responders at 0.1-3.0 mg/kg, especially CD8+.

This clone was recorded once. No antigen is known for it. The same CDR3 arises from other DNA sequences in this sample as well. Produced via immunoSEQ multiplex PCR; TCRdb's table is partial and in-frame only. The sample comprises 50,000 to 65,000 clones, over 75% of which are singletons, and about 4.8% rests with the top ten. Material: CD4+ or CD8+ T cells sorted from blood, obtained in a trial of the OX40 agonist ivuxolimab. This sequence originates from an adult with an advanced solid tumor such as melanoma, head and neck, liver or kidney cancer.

CDR3 sequence: CASSSIQGAGPNEQYF. CDR3 nucleotide sequence: TGCGCCAGCAGCTCCATACAGGGGGCGGGCCCTAATGAGCAGTACTTC. V is TRBV5-1 and J is TRBJ2-7, with 9 bases matching TRBD1. The CDR3 sequence is 16 residues long. V was pared by 3 bases and J by 7 bases, with 14 bases of the junction left unmatched. Germline loops: CDR1 SGHRS, CDR2 YFSETQ.